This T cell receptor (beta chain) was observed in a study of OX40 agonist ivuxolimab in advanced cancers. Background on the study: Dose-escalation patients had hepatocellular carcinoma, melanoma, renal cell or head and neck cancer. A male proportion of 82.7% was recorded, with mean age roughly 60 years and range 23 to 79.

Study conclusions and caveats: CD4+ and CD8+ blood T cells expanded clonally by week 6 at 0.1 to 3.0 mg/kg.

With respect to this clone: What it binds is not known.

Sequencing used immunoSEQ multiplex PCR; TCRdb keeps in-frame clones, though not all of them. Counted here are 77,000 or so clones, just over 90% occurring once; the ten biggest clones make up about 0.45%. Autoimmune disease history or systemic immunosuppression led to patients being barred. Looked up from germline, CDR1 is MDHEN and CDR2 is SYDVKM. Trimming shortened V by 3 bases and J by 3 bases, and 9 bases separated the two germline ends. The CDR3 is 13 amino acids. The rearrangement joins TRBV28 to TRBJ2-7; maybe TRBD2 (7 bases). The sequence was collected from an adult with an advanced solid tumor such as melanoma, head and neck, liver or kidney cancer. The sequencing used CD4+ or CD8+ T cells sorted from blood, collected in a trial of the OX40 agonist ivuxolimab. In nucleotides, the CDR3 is TGTGCCAGCAGTTTGGGGGGGCGCTACGAGCAGTACTTC. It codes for CASSLGGRYEQYF. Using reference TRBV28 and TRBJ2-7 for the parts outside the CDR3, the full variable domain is DVKVTQSSRYLVKRTGEKVFLECVQDMDHENMFWYRQDPGLGLRLIYFSYDVKMKEKGDIPEGYSVSREKKERFSLILESASTNQTSMYLCASSLGGRYEQYFGPGTRLTVT.